These 13 T cell receptor beta chains were all obtained from the same sample, sequenced in a study of cytomegalovirus exposure and HLA in healthy donors. The study ran its PCR with 60 Vbeta and 13 Jbeta primers. Clones were sequenced by immunoSEQ multiplex PCR, and TCRdb holds only the in-frame ones, with some missing. The data hold about 96,000 clones, with 65% to 80% observed a single time. Material: PBMCs. The receptors stem from a female donor in good health and CMV-seropositive.

V is TRBV2 and J is TRBJ1-3; TRBD1 aligns across 9 bases. Germline V CDR1 and CDR2: SNHLY, FYNNEI. J lost 3 bases, V lost 4 bases, and 16 bases had no gene match. This CDR3 is 19 amino acids long. The chain's CDR3 is CASSGGQGSWQLSGNTIYF. For the CDR3, the DNA is TGTGCCAGCAGTGGGGGACAGGGATCTTGGCAGCTTAGTGGAAACACCATATATTTT.

The rearrangement links TRBV30 to TRBJ2-3; 9 bases line up with TRBD2. V gave up 5 bases and J gave up 2 bases; unmatched junction bases: 2. The CDR3 spans 13 residues. Per germline, CDR1 GTSNPN and CDR2 SVGIG (reference sequence). The CDR3 region has the DNA TGTGCCTGGGCTAGCGGGATCACAGATACGCAGTATTTT. Its protein product is CAWASGITDTQYF.

CDR3 sequence: CASSQDVGQGANYGYTF. The CDR3 DNA follows: TGCGCCAGCAGCCAAGATGTTGGACAGGGAGCTAACTATGGCTACACCTTC. V gene TRBV4-1 combines with J gene TRBJ1-2; 8 positions agree with TRBD1. This CDR3 has 17 amino acids. Germline CDR1 MGHRA, CDR2 YSYEKL. The V and J ends lost 0 bases and 0 bases, in that order; junction bases with no gene match: 6.

The chain links TRBV7-3 to TRBJ1-1, with D maybe TRBD1 (6 bases). V was pared by 5 bases and J by 1 base, with 8 bases between. The CDR3 runs 13 residues. Per the germline V gene, CDR1 is SGHTA and CDR2 is FQGTGA. In nucleotides, the CDR3 is TGTGCCAGCAGCCAGGGACAGAACACTGAAGCTTTCTTT. Amino acids: CASSQGQNTEAFF.

The rearrangement links TRBV29-1 to TRBJ2-3; TRBD1 matches 10 bases. The V gene's germline CDR1 is SQVTM and CDR2 ANQGSEA. This CDR3 contains 14 residues. V lost 7 bases and J lost 4; bases outside the gene matches: 8. CDR3 region: CSAGPGQGSDTQYF. CDR3 coding DNA: TGCAGCGCTGGGCCGGGACAGGGGTCAGATACGCAGTATTTT.

This rearrangement joins TRBV5-4 to TRBJ2-1; 11 bases agree with TRBD2. Trimming cost V 2 bases and J 6 bases; bases outside gene matches: 4. Germline loops: CDR1 SGHNT, CDR2 YYREEE (reference sequence). This CDR3 has 15 residues. The CDR3 bases are TGTGCCAGCAGCTTCGGGACTAGCGGACCCAATGAGCAGTTCTTC. Residues: CASSFGTSGPNEQFF.

This chain connects TRBV19 to TRBJ2-2; a weak D match, TRBD1 (5 bases). Trimming removed 1 base from V and 1 base from J, with 10 bases in between. The CDR3 is 16 amino acids. Germline lookup yields CDR1 LNHDA and CDR2 SQIVND (reference sequence). The CDR3 bases are TGTGCCAGTAGTATAGGCCCAGGGATGAACACCGGGGAGCTGTTTTTT. It codes for CASSIGPGMNTGELFF.

The rearrangement links TRBV4-3 to TRBJ1-4; D is possibly TRBD1 (6 bases). The CDR3 covers 16 residues. Germline values: CDR1 LGHNA, CDR2 YSLEER. Trimming took off 1 base at V and 8 bases at J, with 17 bases between the two ends. The CDR3 sequence is CASSQARGGRGEKLFF. The CDR3 DNA sequence: TGCGCCAGCAGCCAAGCTCGGGGGGGGCGAGGGGAAAAACTGTTTTTT.

This clone appeared a single time. V gene TRBV4-1 combines with J gene TRBJ1-6; TRBD1 matches 7 bases. This CDR3 spans 14 amino acids. With 4 bases clipped from V and 13 bases from J, the junction kept 10 bases outside the gene matches. CDR1 is MGHRA, CDR2 YSYEKL, per germline. The chain's CDR3 is CASSPRQGQLPLHF. In nucleotides, the CDR3 is TGCGCCAGCAGCCCGAGACAGGGTCAACTCCCCCTCCACTTT.

This chain links TRBV2 with TRBJ1-1; no clear D. Germline V lookup: CDR1 SNHLY, CDR2 FYNNEI. The CDR3 totals 13 residues. V gave up 7 bases and J gave up 7 bases, with 16 bases separating them. The CDR3 region is CASTSRRQLEAFF. CDR3 coding DNA: TGTGCCAGCACGTCAAGGCGGCAACTTGAAGCTTTCTTT.

Worth noting for this clone: Relative to the germline gene, one junction end is altered; a read error may explain this. V and J are TRBV5-4 and TRBJ2-7; 10 nucleotides match TRBD2. The CDR3 is 16 residues long. The V gene's germline CDR1 is SGHNT and CDR2 YYREEE (reference sequence). The CDR3 sequence is CASSPAGSGRSYEQYF. In nucleotides, the CDR3 is TGTGCCAGCAGCCCGGCGGGTAGCGGGAGGTCCTACGAGCAATACTTC. Complete variable domain (other parts from reference TRBV5-4 and TRBJ2-7): ETGVTQSPTHLIKTRGQQVTLRCSSQSGHNTVSWYQQALGQGPQFIFQYYREEENGRGNFPPRFSGLQFPNYSSELNVNALELDDSALYLCASSPAGSGRSYEQYFGPGTRLTVT.

This clone has a handful of counts. This sequence joins TRBV10-1 and TRBJ2-2; a possible D gene is TRBD2 (7 bases). Germline V gene lookup returns CDR1 WNHNN and CDR2 SYGVQD (reference sequence). V was trimmed by 0 bases and J by 5 bases, leaving 13 bases between them. This CDR3 comprises 16 residues. The CDR3 sequence: CASSESGGARTGELFF. CDR3 nucleotide sequence: TGCGCCAGCAGTGAGTCAGGGGGGGCGCGGACCGGGGAGCTGTTTTTT.

The rearrangement uses TRBV6-5 and TRBJ1-2; tentative D call: TRBD1 (5 bases). Trimming cost V 6 bases and J 7 bases, with 18 bases left between them. CDR3 length: 14 residues. From germline, CDR1 is MNHEY and CDR2 SVGAGI. The CDR3 reads CASSPAGRGGGYTF. CDR3 in DNA: TGTGCCAGCAGCCCCGCAGGGCGGGGTGGTGGCTACACCTTC.